These 13 T cell receptor beta chains share one sample of origin, sequenced in a study of beta chain features in type 1 diabetes. Expressed TCRB transcripts were sequenced after all isolated RNA was converted to cDNA. TCRdb's copy holds only in-frame clones and misses some; the assay was immunoSEQ multiplex PCR. The data hold 250,000 to 400,000 clones, with 14% observed a single time. Sequencing was carried out using central memory CD4+ T cells from blood. The receptors derive from a young man in good health.

The rearrangement uses TRBV30 and TRBJ2-3; D call uncertain. The germline gives CDR1 GTSNPN, CDR2 SVGIG (reference sequence). V lost 5 bases and J lost 5, with 8 bases in between. CDR3 size: 11 residues. The CDR3, as DNA: TGTGCCTGGGGGTCAGGAGATACGCAGTATTTT. Translating gives CAWGSGDTQYF.

This clone has only a few counts. The chain carries TRBV5-1 and TRBJ2-3; D is uncertain. The V end lost 5 bases, the J end lost 6 bases, and 16 bases lay between the germline ends. Germline CDR1 and CDR2: SGHRS and YFSETQ. The CDR3 has 14 amino acids. CDR3 protein: CASRPDGISDTQYF. In DNA, the CDR3 is TGCGCCAGCAGGCCCGACGGAATCTCGGATACGCAGTATTTT.

The chain combines TRBV19 with TRBJ2-2, with D perhaps TRBD1 or TRBD2 (5 bases each). The CDR3 is made up of 15 amino acids. Germline lookup yields CDR1 LNHDA and CDR2 SQIVND (reference sequence). Trimming cost V 0 bases and J 7 bases, with 12 bases left between them. In DNA, the CDR3 is TGTGCCAGTAGTATAGAGGGGACGCGGCGCGGGGAGCTGTTTTTT. As protein: CASSIEGTRRGELFF.

The rearrangement uses TRBV28 and TRBJ1-3, with unresolved D. This CDR3 has 14 residues. Trimming took 7 bases from V and 0 from J, leaving 10 bases between them. Germline CDR1 and CDR2: MDHEN and SYDVKM. The CDR3 is CASTSTDSGNTIYF. DNA of the CDR3: TGTGCCAGCACGTCGACGGACTCTGGAAACACCATATATTTT.

This clone was recorded many times. The genes are TRBV5-1 and TRBJ2-1, with unresolved D. Trimming stripped 1 base from V and 5 bases from J, with 4 bases between. CDR1 and CDR2 from the germline V gene are SGHRS and YFSETQ. The CDR3 spans 12 residues. The CDR3 sequence: CASSLQDNEQFF. The CDR3, as DNA: TGCGCCAGCAGCTTGCAGGACAATGAGCAGTTCTTC.

This clone has a handful of counts. The chain carries TRBV5-4 and TRBJ2-5, with D possibly being TRBD1 (6 bases). The J call may be faulty, since TRBJ2-7 better matches the DNA end. This CDR3 is built from 14 residues. Per germline, CDR1 SGHNT and CDR2 YYREEE (reference sequence). CDR3: CASSLAGVLTEQYF. CDR3 nucleotides: TGTGCCAGCAGCTTGGCAGGGGTCCTGACCGAGCAGTACTTC.

This clone has just a few counts. V gene TRBV7-7 combines with J gene TRBJ2-1, with D possibly being TRBD2 (5 bases). Germline assignment: CDR1 SSHAT and CDR2 FNYEAQ (reference sequence). The length of the CDR3 is 14 residues. The ends were cut back, 5 bases at V and 3 bases at J, with 11 bases in the middle. The CDR3 loop is CASSNGRGYNEQFF. For the CDR3, the DNA is TGTGCCAGCAGCAACGGACGGGGCTACAATGAGCAGTTCTTC.

This clone was seen more than once but under ten times. The genes are TRBV6-5 and TRBJ1-1; TRBD1 might be the D (5 bases). In germline, CDR1 is MNHEY, CDR2 SVGAGI. The CDR3 is 13 amino acids. The V gene lost 5 bases and the J gene lost 3 bases, with 10 bases spanning the gap. The CDR3 coding sequence is TGTGCCAGCAGTAAGGGACGGGACACTGAAGCTTTCTTT. Amino acids: CASSKGRDTEAFF.

The chain employs TRBV7-2 and TRBJ2-3; a possible D gene is TRBD2 (5 bases). Trimming removed 1 base from V and 2 bases from J, with 10 bases in between. CDR3 length: 15 residues. Germline values: CDR1 SGHTA, CDR2 FQGNSA. CDR3 DNA: TGTGCCAGCAGCTTAGAGGCTAGCCTCACAGATACGCAGTATTTT. Its translation is CASSLEASLTDTQYF.

The table lists this clone with a few counts. This chain uses TRBV7-2 with TRBJ1-1, with D hard to call. This CDR3 has 14 residues. With 1 base removed from V and 8 bases from J, the gap between germline ends came to 14 bases. The germline V gene has CDR1 SGHTA and CDR2 FQGNSA. The DNA for the CDR3 is TGTGCCAGCAGCTTAGGCGTCGTGGCAGGAGAAGCTTTCTTT. Its translation is CASSLGVVAGEAFF.

This chain joins TRBV7-9 and TRBJ1-2; D gene unclear. CDR3 length equals 13 residues. Germline V gene sequence: CDR1 SEHNR, CDR2 FQNEAQ (reference sequence). V was trimmed by 8 bases and J by 2 bases, leaving 12 bases between them. CDR3 bases: TGTGCCAGCTCTACAGAACTAAACTATGGCTACACCTTC. Encoded protein: CASSTELNYGYTF.

This chain uses TRBV7-8 with TRBJ2-3; D may correspond to TRBD1 or TRBD2 (5 bases each). CDR3 length: 14 amino acids. Germline values: CDR1 SGHVS, CDR2 FQNEAQ. The germline V and J ends were trimmed by 4 bases and 4 bases, with 12 bases remaining between them. In DNA, the CDR3 is TGTGCCAGCAGCTCCGGGGCGGTGGCAGATACGCAGTATTTT. It specifies CASSSGAVADTQYF. The complete variable domain, with remaining parts taken from reference TRBV7-8 and TRBJ2-3, reads GAGVSQSPRYKVAKRGQDVALRCDPISGHVSLFWYQQALGQGPEFLTYFQNEAQLDKSGLPSDRFFAERPEGSVSTLKIQRTQQEDSAVYLCASSSGAVADTQYFGPGTRLTVL.

This clone was counted only a few times. The chain has TRBV6-4 and TRBJ1-2, with D perhaps TRBD1 (5 bases). V lost 4 bases and J lost 2, with 8 bases in between. In germline, CDR1 is MRHNA, CDR2 SNTAGT. The CDR3 is 13 residues long. The CDR3 bases are TGTGCCAGCAGTGTGACAGTAAACTATGGCTACACCTTC. Protein sequence: CASSVTVNYGYTF.